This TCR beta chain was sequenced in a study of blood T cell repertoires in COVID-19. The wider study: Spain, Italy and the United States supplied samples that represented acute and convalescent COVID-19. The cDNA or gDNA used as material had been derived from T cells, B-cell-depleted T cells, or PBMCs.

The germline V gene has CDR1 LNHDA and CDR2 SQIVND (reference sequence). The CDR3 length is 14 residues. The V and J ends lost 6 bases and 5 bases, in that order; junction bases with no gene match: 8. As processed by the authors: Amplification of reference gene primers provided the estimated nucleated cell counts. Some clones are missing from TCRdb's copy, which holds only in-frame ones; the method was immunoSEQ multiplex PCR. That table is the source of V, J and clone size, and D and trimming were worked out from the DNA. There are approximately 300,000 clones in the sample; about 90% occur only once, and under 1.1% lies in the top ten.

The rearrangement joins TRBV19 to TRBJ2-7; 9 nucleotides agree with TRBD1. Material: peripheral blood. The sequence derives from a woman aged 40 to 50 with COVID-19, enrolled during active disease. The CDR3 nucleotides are TGTGCCAGTAGAGCCGGGACAGGGCTAAACGAGCAGTACTTC. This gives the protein CASRAGTGLNEQYF.